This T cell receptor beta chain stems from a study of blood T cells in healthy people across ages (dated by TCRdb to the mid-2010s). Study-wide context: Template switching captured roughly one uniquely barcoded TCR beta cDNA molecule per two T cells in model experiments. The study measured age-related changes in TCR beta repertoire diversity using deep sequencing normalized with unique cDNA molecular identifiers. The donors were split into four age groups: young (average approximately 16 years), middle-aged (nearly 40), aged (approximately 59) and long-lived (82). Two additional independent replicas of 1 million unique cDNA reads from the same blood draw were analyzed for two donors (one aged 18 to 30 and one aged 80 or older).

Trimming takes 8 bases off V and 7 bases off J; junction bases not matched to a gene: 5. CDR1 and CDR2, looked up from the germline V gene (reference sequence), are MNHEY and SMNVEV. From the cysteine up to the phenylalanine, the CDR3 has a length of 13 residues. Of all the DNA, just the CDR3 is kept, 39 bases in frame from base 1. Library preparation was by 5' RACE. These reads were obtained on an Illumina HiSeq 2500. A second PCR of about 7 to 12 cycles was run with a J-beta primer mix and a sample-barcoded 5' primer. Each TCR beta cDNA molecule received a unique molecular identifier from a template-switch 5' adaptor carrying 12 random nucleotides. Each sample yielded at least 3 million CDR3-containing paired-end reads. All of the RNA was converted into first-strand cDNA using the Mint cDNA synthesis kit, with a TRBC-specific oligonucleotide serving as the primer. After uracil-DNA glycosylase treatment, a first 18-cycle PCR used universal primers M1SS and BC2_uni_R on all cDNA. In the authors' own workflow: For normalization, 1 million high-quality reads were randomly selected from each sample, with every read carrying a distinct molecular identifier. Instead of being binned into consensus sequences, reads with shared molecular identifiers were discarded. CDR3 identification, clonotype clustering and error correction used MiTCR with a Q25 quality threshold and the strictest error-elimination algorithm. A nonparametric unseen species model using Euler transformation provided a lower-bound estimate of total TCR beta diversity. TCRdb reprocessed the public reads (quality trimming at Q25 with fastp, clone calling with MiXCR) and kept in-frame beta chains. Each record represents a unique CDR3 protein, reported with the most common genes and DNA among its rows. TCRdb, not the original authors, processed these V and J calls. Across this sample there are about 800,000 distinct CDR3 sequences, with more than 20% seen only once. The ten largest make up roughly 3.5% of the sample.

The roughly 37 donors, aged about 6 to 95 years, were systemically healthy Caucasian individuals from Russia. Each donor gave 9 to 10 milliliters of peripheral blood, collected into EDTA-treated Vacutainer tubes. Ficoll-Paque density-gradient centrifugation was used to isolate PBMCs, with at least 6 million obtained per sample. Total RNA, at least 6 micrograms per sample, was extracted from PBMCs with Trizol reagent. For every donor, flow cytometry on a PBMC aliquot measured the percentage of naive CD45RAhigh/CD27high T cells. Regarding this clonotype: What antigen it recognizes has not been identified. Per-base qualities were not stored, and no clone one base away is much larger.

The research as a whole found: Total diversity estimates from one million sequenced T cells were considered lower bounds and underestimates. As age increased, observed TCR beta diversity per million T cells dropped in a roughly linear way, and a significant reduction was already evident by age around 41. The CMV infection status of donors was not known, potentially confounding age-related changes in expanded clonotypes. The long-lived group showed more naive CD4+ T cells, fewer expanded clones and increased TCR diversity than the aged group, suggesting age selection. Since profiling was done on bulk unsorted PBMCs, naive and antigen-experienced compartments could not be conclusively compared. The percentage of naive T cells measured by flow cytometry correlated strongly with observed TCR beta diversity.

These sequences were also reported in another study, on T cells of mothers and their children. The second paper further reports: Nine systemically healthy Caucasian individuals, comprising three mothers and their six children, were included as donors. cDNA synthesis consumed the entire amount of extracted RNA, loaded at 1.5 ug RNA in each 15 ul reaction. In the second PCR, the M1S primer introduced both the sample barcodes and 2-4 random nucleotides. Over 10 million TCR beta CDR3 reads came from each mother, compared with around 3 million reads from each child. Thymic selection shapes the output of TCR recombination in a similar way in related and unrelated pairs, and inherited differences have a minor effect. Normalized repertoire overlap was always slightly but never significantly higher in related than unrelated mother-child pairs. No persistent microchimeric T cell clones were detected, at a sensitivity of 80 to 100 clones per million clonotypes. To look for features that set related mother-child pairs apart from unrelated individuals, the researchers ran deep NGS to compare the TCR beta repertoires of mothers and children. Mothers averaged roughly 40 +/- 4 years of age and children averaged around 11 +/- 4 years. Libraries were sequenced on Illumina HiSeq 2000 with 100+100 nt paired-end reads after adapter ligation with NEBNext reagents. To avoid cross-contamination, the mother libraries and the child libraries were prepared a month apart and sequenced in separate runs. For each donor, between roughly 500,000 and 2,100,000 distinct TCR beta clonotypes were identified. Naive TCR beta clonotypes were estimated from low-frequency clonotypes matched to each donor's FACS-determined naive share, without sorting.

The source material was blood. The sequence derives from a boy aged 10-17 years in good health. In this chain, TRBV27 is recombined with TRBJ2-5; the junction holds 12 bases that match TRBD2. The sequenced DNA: TGTGCCAGCGGACTAGCGGGATGGACGACCCAGTACTTC. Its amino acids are CASGLAGWTTQYF.